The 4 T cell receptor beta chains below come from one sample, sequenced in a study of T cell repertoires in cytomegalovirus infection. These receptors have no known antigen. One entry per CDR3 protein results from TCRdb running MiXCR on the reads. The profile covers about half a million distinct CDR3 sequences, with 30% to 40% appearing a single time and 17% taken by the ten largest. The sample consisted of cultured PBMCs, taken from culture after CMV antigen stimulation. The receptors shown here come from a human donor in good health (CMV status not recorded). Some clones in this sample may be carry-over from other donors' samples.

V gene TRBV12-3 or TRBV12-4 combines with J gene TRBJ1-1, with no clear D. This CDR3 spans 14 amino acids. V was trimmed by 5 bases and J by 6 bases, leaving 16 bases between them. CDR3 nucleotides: TGTGCCAGCAGTCCCGGGGTCCCACCTGCTGAAGCTTTCTTT. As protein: CASSPGVPPAEAFF.

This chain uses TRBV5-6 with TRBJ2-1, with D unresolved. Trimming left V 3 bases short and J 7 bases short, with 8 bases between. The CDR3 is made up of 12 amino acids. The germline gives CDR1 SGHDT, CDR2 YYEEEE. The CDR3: CASSWRRNEQFF. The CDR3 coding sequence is TGTGCCAGCAGCTGGCGGAGAAATGAGCAGTTCTTC.

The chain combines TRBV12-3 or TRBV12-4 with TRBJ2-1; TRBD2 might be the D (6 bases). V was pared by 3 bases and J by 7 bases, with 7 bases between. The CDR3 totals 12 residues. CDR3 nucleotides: TGTGCCAGCAGTTTCGCGGGAAATGAGCAGTTCTTC. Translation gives CASSFAGNEQFF.

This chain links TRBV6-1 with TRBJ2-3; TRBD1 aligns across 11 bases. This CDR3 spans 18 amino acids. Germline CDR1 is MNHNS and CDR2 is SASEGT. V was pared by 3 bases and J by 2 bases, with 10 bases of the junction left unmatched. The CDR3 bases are TGTGCCAGCAGTGACCAACTATCTGGACAGGGGGCCACAGATACGCAGTATTTT. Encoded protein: CASSDQLSGQGATDTQYF.